A selection of T cell receptor beta chains follows, all from one sample in a study of T-cell memory formation after mild COVID-19. Each CDR3 protein is one row after TCRdb ran MiXCR on the 5' RACE reads. The sample records under 250,000 distinct CDR3 sequences, more than 8% being singletons. The sample comprised PBMCs or a T cell subset sorted from them (not recorded which). These receptors originate from a young man who had mild COVID-19 (a few samples of this study predate the infection). Cell type and time point are not known. The CDR3 runs from the conserved cysteine through the conserved F or W. D genes are given only for firm matches. Clone sizes are given selectively: once, few, many, or a class where the clone is expanded.

d_gene,v_gene,j_gene,abundance,CDR3aa,CDR3nt
-,TRBV29-1,TRBJ1-3,-,CSVEEGAGGNTIYF,TGCAGCGTTGAAGAGGGGGCTGGTGGAAACACCATATATTTT
-,TRBV5-6,TRBJ1-1,few,CASSVPGGEAFF,TGTGCCAGCAGCGTTCCCGGGGGGGAAGCTTTCTTT
-,TRBV3-1,TRBJ2-2,many,CASSQGDTGELFF,TGTGCCAGCAGCCAAGGGGACACCGGGGAGCTGTTTTTT
-,TRBV11-2,TRBJ2-3,few,CASSFLGGTTDTQYF,TGTGCCAGCAGCTTCCTCGGGGGAACCACAGATACGCAGTATTTT
-,TRBV7-2,TRBJ1-6,few,CASSRGGRDSPLHF,TGTGCCAGCAGCCGAGGGGGGCGAGATTCACCCCTCCACTTT
-,TRBV7-6,TRBJ1-3,-,CASSLRPGPGNTIYF,TGTGCCAGCAGCTTACGACCGGGACCTGGAAACACCATATATTTT
-,TRBV7-2,TRBJ1-5,-,CASSRQSNQPQHF,TGTGCCAGCAGCCGACAGAGCAATCAGCCCCAGCATTTT
-,TRBV2,TRBJ1-5,few,CASSADSLNQPQHF,TGTGCCAGCAGTGCGGACAGCTTAAATCAGCCCCAGCATTTT
-,TRBV5-1,TRBJ2-1,few,CASEPQGLSYNEQFF,TGCGCCAGCGAGCCCCAGGGGCTCTCCTACAATGAGCAGTTCTTC
-,TRBV9,TRBJ2-1,-,CASSVAPIEDEQFF,TGTGCCAGCAGCGTAGCACCTATCGAGGATGAGCAGTTCTTC
-,TRBV5-6,TRBJ2-5,-,CASSFGQPQETQYF,TGTGCCAGCAGCTTCGGGCAGCCTCAAGAGACCCAGTACTTC
-,TRBV6-4,TRBJ2-3,-,CASSEGSWTDTQYF,TGTGCCAGCAGTGAAGGTTCGTGGACAGATACGCAGTATTTT
-,TRBV20-1,TRBJ2-1,many,CSARVTDHTNEQFF,TGCAGTGCTAGAGTGACGGACCACACCAATGAGCAGTTCTTC